One and the same sample provided the 6 T cell receptor beta chains below, sequenced in a study of siplizumab effects on memory and regulatory T cells. Method: immunoSEQ multiplex PCR; TCRdb's copy keeps in-frame clones and lacks some. The data contain 85,000 to 120,000 clones, 92% of them seen just once; the ten biggest clones take up 0.85% to 1.2%. The sequencing input was CD4+ T cells sorted from blood. The receptor source for this set is a human donor in good health.

The V gene is TRBV27, the J gene TRBJ2-2; 10 positions agree with TRBD2. The V gene's germline CDR1 is MNHEY and CDR2 SMNVEV (reference sequence). The CDR3 extends over 16 amino acids. J lost 3 bases, V lost 3 bases, and 4 bases had no gene match. CDR3 in amino acids: CASSFLLAGDTGELFF. The CDR3 DNA sequence: TGTGCCAGCAGTTTCCTGCTAGCGGGAGACACCGGGGAGCTGTTTTTT.

The chain joins TRBV18 to TRBJ2-7; D is uncertain. Germline assignment: CDR1 KGHSH and CDR2 LQKENI. The CDR3 spans 14 residues. V was clipped by 2 bases and J by 6 bases, with 14 bases between them. CDR3 DNA sequence: TGTGCCAGCTCACCATTTTCGTTTGAGTCCGAGCAGTACTTC. This codes for CASSPFSFESEQYF.

The chain couples TRBV11-3 to TRBJ1-1; 7 bases match TRBD1. Germline lookup yields CDR1 SGHNT and CDR2 YENEEA. This CDR3 region has 15 residues. With 3 bases clipped from V and 3 bases from J, the junction kept 7 bases outside the gene matches. The chain's CDR3 is CASSFRGARDTEAFF. For the CDR3, the DNA is TGTGCCAGCAGCTTCAGGGGGGCGAGGGACACTGAAGCTTTCTTT.

The V gene is TRBV7-2, the J gene TRBJ2-5; D may be TRBD1 or TRBD2 (5 bases each). The CDR3 has 14 residues. Germline CDR1 reads SGHTA; CDR2 reads FQGNSA. Trimming removed 3 bases at V and 4 bases at J, with 12 bases between. The CDR3 nucleotides read TGTGCCAGCAGCTTGGGGGTAATGTTAGAGACCCAGTACTTC. Translation: CASSLGVMLETQYF.

This chain joins TRBV10-3 and TRBJ2-1; 7 bases agree with TRBD1. Germline V gene sequence: CDR1 ENHRY, CDR2 SYGVKD. V was pared by 10 bases and J by 8 bases, with 5 bases of the junction left unmatched. The CDR3 contains 11 residues. The CDR3 reads CATTGLDEQFF. CDR3 coding DNA: TGTGCCACGACAGGGCTTGATGAGCAGTTCTTC.

Written as DNA, the CDR3 is TGTGCCAGCAGCTTAGAGGGGGCGTTAGATACGCAGTATTTT. Its translation: CASSLEGALDTQYF. This chain links TRBV11-2 with TRBJ2-3; TRBD1 might be the D (6 bases). V lost 0 bases and J lost 5, with 9 bases in between. Per germline, CDR1 SGHAT and CDR2 FQNNGV. The CDR3 sequence is 14 residues long.